These 22 T cell receptor beta chains were all obtained from the same sample, sequenced in a study of CXCR3-negative and CXCR3-positive naive CD8 T cells. The method, 5' RACE with UMI labels, was used to prepare the TRB cDNA libraries. Using the 5' RACE reads, TCRdb records one entry per CDR3 protein without DNA. This listing includes about 130,000 distinct CDR3 sequences. Sequencing was performed on naive CXCR3- CD8+ T cells from blood. Subset noted: CD45RO-CCR7+CD27+CD95- naive CD8+ T cells lacking CXCR3 (TNR3-). The source is a human donor in good health. Some clones in this sample may be carry-over from other donors' samples.

The CDR3 here is CASSLADEQYF. The rearrangement uses TRBV28 and TRBJ2-7; the D call of TRBD2 rests on TCRdb alone, since no DNA is present to check it. The CDR3 runs to 11 residues. In germline, CDR1 is MDHEN, CDR2 SYDVKM.

This sequence joins TRBV12-3 or TRBV12-4 and TRBJ2-5; absent DNA, TCRdb's TRBD2 call cannot be checked. The CDR3 length is 15 residues. CDR3 protein: CASTVGGGIQETQYF.

The chain uses TRBV29-1 and TRBJ2-5; TCRdb's D call, TRBD2, is unchecked because there is no DNA. CDR3 size: 14 residues. Germline lookup yields CDR1 SQVTM and CDR2 ANQGSEA. This chain's CDR3 is CSVVLAGEQETQYF.

CDR3 residues: CASSQETGPGEQYF. The gene calls are TRBV4-3 and TRBJ2-7; TCRdb lists TRBD1, though no DNA is available to test this call. The CDR3 extends over 14 amino acids. Germline lookup yields CDR1 LGHNA and CDR2 YSLEER.

This rearrangement joins TRBV28 to TRBJ2-2; TCRdb indicates TRBD1, and absent DNA this call remains unverified. Germline CDR1 MDHEN, CDR2 SYDVKM. The CDR3 sequence is 15 residues long. Here the CDR3 reads CASRWDRANTGELFF.

The CDR3 reads CASSLRQETQYF. The chain joins TRBV13 to TRBJ2-5. This CDR3 region has 12 residues. Germline CDR1 PRHDT, CDR2 FYEKMQ (reference sequence).

The V gene is TRBV29-1, the J gene TRBJ1-1. This CDR3 has 12 amino acids. The germline CDR1 and CDR2 sequences are SQVTM and ANQGSEA. The CDR3 region is CSVEALNTEAFF.

The chain uses TRBV5-1 and TRBJ2-1. From germline, CDR1 is SGHRS and CDR2 YFSETQ. The CDR3 consists of 14 residues. Here the CDR3 reads CASTDSSSYNEQFF. Full variable domain (outside the CDR3, taken from reference TRBV5-1 and TRBJ2-1): KAGVTQTPRYLIKTRGQQVTLSCSPISGHRSVSWYQQTPGQGLQFLFEYFSETQRNKGNFPGRFSGRQFSNSRSEMNVSTLELGDSALYLCASTDSSSYNEQFFGPGTRLTVL.

The V gene is TRBV7-9, the J gene TRBJ2-1; TCRdb names TRBD1, which stays unverified in the absence of DNA. Germline CDR1 is SEHNR and CDR2 is FQNEAQ (reference sequence). The CDR3 runs 18 residues. The CDR3: CATKTPAWGGLTYNEQFF.

The chain is built from TRBV6-6 and TRBJ1-1; TCRdb picks TRBD1, but there is no DNA to check that call. The V gene's germline CDR1 is MNHNY and CDR2 SVGAGI (reference sequence). The CDR3 contains 14 residues. CDR3 sequence: CASSYGTGYTEAFF.

J is TRBJ1-1 and V is TRBV7-2; TCRdb calls TRBD1, which cannot be checked without DNA. Germline CDR1 SGHTA, CDR2 FQGNSA. CDR3 length equals 16 residues. The CDR3 loop reads CASSAFPGQGNTEAFF.

J is TRBJ2-7 and V is TRBV7-9; TCRdb's D call, TRBD2, is unchecked because there is no DNA. CDR1 and CDR2 from the germline V gene are SEHNR and FQNEAQ (reference sequence). This CDR3 is 15 amino acids long. The CDR3: CASSPRTRPSYEQYF. Combining the CDR3 with reference TRBV7-9 and TRBJ2-7 gives the whole variable domain DTGVSQNPRHKITKRGQNVTFRCDPISEHNRLYWYRQTLGQGPEFLTYFQNEAQLEKSRLLSDRFSAERPKGSFSTLEIQRTEQGDSAMYLCASSPRTRPSYEQYFGPGTRLTVT.

The rearrangement joins TRBV12-3 or TRBV12-4 to TRBJ1-1. The CDR3 runs to 14 residues. The CDR3 sequence: CASSFPAENTEAFF.

This chain joins TRBV6-6 and TRBJ2-7; TCRdb proposes TRBD2, but this gene call is untestable without DNA. The CDR3 totals 14 residues. CDR1 is MNHNY, CDR2 SVGAGI, per germline (reference sequence). The CDR3 reads CASSPIAGVDEQYF.

The chain carries TRBV12-3 or TRBV12-4 and TRBJ1-1; the TRBD1 assignment by TCRdb is unverifiable without DNA. CDR3 length: 11 amino acids. CDR3 amino acids: CASNQGAEAFF.

This chain joins TRBV7-8 and TRBJ2-1; the D call of TRBD2 rests on TCRdb alone, since no DNA is present to check it. The CDR3 runs 14 residues. The germline gives CDR1 SGHVS, CDR2 FQNEAQ. The CDR3 reads CASSIRAFEDEQFF. Filled out from reference TRBV7-8 and TRBJ2-1, the complete variable domain reads GAGVSQSPRYKVAKRGQDVALRCDPISGHVSLFWYQQALGQGPEFLTYFQNEAQLDKSGLPSDRFFAERPEGSVSTLKIQRTQQEDSAVYLCASSIRAFEDEQFFGPGTRLTVL.

The chain employs TRBV11-2 and TRBJ2-7; as DNA is missing, the TRBD1 call by TCRdb cannot be tested. Looked up from germline, CDR1 is SGHAT and CDR2 is FQNNGV. This CDR3 has 14 residues. The CDR3 loop reads CASSLGGVLAEQYF.

This rearrangement joins TRBV7-6 to TRBJ2-7; TCRdb calls TRBD1, which cannot be checked without DNA. Germline V gives CDR1 SGHVS, CDR2 FNYEAQ. The CDR3 is 14 residues long. CDR3 sequence: CASSFGDRPYEQYF.

The chain recombines TRBV29-1 with TRBJ2-7; checking the TCRdb D call of TRBD2 is not possible without DNA. Germline V gene lookup returns CDR1 SQVTM and CDR2 ANQGSEA. The CDR3 has 12 residues. CDR3 sequence: CSVETSGREQYF.

This rearrangement joins TRBV4-1 to TRBJ2-7; lacking DNA, the TRBD2 call made by TCRdb goes unchecked. This CDR3 is built from 15 residues. Germline V CDR1 and CDR2: MGHRA, YSYEKL. CDR3 residues: CASSQPGTPTYEQYF.

The V gene is TRBV4-1, the J gene TRBJ2-7; TCRdb outputs TRBD1, but without DNA this stays unchecked. From germline, CDR1 is MGHRA and CDR2 YSYEKL. CDR3 length: 16 residues. The CDR3: CASRTGENQSPYEQYF.

This rearrangement joins TRBV28 to TRBJ2-1. CDR1 is MDHEN and CDR2 is SYDVKM in the germline V gene. This CDR3 region has 12 residues. This chain's CDR3 is CASSLVMNEQFF.